This record covers a single T cell receptor (beta chain). Its antigen has not been determined. Per-base quality was not reported, and no clone a single base away is much larger than it. The sample originates from a study of cytomegalovirus exposure and HLA in healthy donors (dated by TCRdb to the late 2010s). Regarding the research as a whole: In an earlier analysis of about 560 of the donors, 250 to 350 Gb of sequence data and 117 million unique TCR beta sequences from roughly 200 million T cells were reported. Approximately 300 gigabases of sequencing data and 70 million to 95 million unique TCR sequences made up an early release that covered about 640 HLA-typed donors. The genetic ancestry cluster associated with self-reported Caucasian donors included about 84% of the approximately 400 genotyped donors. The aim of the study was to test whether cataloging public T cell receptors could identify signatures of past pathogen exposure. The T cell repertoires of several hundred subjects were profiled by immunosequencing and related to cytomegalovirus serostatus. Along with the approximately 700-subject first cohort, a separate validation cohort of over a hundred different subjects was used. The study combined high-throughput TCR immunosequencing, statistical association of individual TCRs with disease status, and machine learning to predict cytomegalovirus infection status. A later analysis re-analyzed previously published TCR beta repertoires from 666 donors and added high-resolution HLA genotyping to study TCR occurrence patterns. Rather than drawing on any new phenotypic data, the later analysis identified candidate immune exposures from TCR beta sequences and the way those sequences occurred across donors. An earlier analysis of around 540 of the donors applied high-throughput TCR beta sequencing to assess whether each TCR beta V gene segment acted as functional or pseudogenic. Donor age, sex, ethnicity and CMV serostatus were compiled together with the repertoire data. In a later genetic analysis, genome-wide SNP genotypes for about three fifths of the roughly 670 donors were used, and that subset was treated as a discovery cohort. All discovery cohort repertoires had been generated on a single sequencing platform. Both class I and class II loci were covered by HLA typing, at four-digit resolution. Typing coverage varied by locus: roughly 620-630 donors for A, B, C, DRB1 and DQB1; roughly 510 for DQA1; about 570 for DPA1; 450 to 480 for DPB1. Five DR-DQ haplotypes were handled as single units for association and clustering, since linkage in the cohort was strong. On average, 235,054 unique TCR beta nucleotide sequences were sequenced per donor among about 400 genotyped donors of the cohort, with roughly 19% of those sequences being non-productive. Broader findings and caveats from the paper: Immune exposure information for the cohort was limited to CMV serostatus. A few of the identified cytomegalovirus-associated TCR beta chains were confirmed in vitro to be specific for cytomegalovirus antigens. The sequencing pipeline was judged likely to have produced a cluster of highly shared sequence variants as a technical artifact. A later analysis reported that several top co-occurrence clusters appeared linked to parvovirus B19, influenza, CMV and Epstein-Barr virus. A later genetic analysis reported fewer N-insertions in productive TCRs among donors in an Asian-associated ancestry cluster than the 666-donor mean. Most TCR sequences were seen in very few donors, while some public TCRs were found in many individuals. Compared with equally common non-associated chains, HLA-associated TCR beta chains in a later analysis were more clonally expanded and had lower generation probabilities. In a later genetic analysis, a missense DCLRE1C variant was associated with V-gene and J-gene trimming of TCR beta chains, and the association was replicated in an independent cohort. HLA typing was unavailable for some donors at each locus, so association tests used only the typed subset. Presence/absence analyses assumed roughly uniform sequencing depth across donors, an assumption that may not hold. Most CMV-associated TCR beta chains appeared to be HLA-restricted in a later analysis, and the HLA associations seemed to be driven largely by CMV exposure. In the study, 164 TCR beta chains were listed as associated with cytomegalovirus. In this cohort, only TCR beta chains were sequenced, and detectable features were limited by the absence of alpha or paired-chain data. According to a later analysis, TCR association rates differed among HLA loci, with DRB1 alleles showing the most associated TCRs and HLA-C alleles showing the fewest. Correlated functional status among segregating V segments might reflect linkage disequilibrium, but an unknown experimental factor could not be ruled out. Some IMGT-functional V segments, including TRBV6-2 and TRBV6-3, could not be distinguished by the 87-base-pair reads and were therefore excluded. Assigning TCR associations to individual alleles was difficult when HLA alleles, especially DR and DQ, strongly co-occurred. A further reported finding was that TCR beta sequences accurately predicted the HLA-A and HLA-B alleles for most subjects in the first cohort. According to the authors, the approach could potentially be generalized to other disease states and immunological phenotypes. Approximately 16 rarely observed V segments, including chromosome 9 orphons, were excluded from the earlier analysis of approximately 500 of the donors because counts were too low. In an earlier analysis of around 500 of the donors, most TCR beta V segments appeared in productive rearrangements about 90% or about 30% of the time, broadly matching IMGT annotations. Cytomegalovirus status was reported to be diagnosed by the classifier with high specificity and sensitivity in both the original and validation cohorts. A later analysis associated about 17,000 TCR beta sequences with specific HLA alleles at a false discovery rate of 0.05.

The cohort was made up of roughly 670 healthy bone marrow donors. Cohort members were all nominally healthy when sampled, although unrecorded immune exposures were likely present. The donor tested CMV seropositive and was one of the 289 seropositive cohort members. Each donor provided a peripheral blood sample, and peripheral blood mononuclear cells were used for TCR beta sequencing. The Qiagen DNeasy Blood Extraction Kit was used to extract genomic DNA from the blood cell samples. Library method: the immunoSEQ multiplex PCR assay. For the multiplex PCR, a mixture combining 60 forward primers for TCR Vbeta segments and 13 reverse primers for TCR Jbeta segments was used. The CDR3 region of rearranged TCR beta genes was amplified from genomic DNA by a multiplex PCR assay. The Illumina HiSeq System was used to sequence the amplified TCR beta libraries as 87-base-pair reads. From the authors' description of their analysis: In a later analysis, tens of millions of unique TCR beta chains were counted across the 690 or so repertoires, and some 10 million of these chains were shared by at least two donors. Raw reads were error-corrected and collapsed into unique sequences by a nearest-neighbor algorithm in which closely related sequences were merged to remove PCR and sequencing errors. CDR3 sequences were aligned to IMGT reference sequences to assign V, D and J gene segments. For a sequence to be retained, a match of at least six nucleotides to both a V gene segment and a J gene segment was required. A rearrangement counted as productive if the CDR3 had no stop codons and remained in frame with V and J, and every other rearrangement counted as non-productive. Following IMGT convention, CDR3 was defined as the stretch from the second conserved V-encoded cysteine up to the conserved J-encoded phenylalanine. The earlier analysis of about 640 of the donors excluded any sequence lacking an unambiguous match to a single V gene segment. An earlier analysis of 587 of the donors called V segments functional above 56.7% productive rearrangements and segregating when the between-donor standard deviation exceeded 5%. A statistical classification framework was developed to diagnose cytomegalovirus status using the catalog of TCR beta chain sequences. In a later analysis, V and J genes were assigned by comparing TCR nucleotide sequences against IMGT/GENE-DB human TR gene sequences. The TCRdist pipeline was used in a later analysis to assign CDR3 sequences and most-parsimonious VDJ recombination scenarios. In a later analysis, every TCR beta chain was defined by the combination of its CDR3 amino acid sequence and its V-gene family, and reads without a unique V-gene family were dropped. As a way to deal with suspected cross-contamination and a sequencing artifact, a later analysis dropped more than 500 nucleotide sequences that were highly shared and had low generation probability. In a later analysis, a clonal expansion index was calculated for each public chain from normalized within-repertoire ranks of inferred template counts. Generation probabilities in a later analysis came from a VDJ recombination model fitted to out-of-frame rearrangements, and those results were checked against IGoR. In a later analysis, hypergeometric tests were used to score TCR-TCR, TCR-HLA and TCR-CMV co-occurrence, with a repertoire-size bias correction applied to TCR pairs. To estimate false discovery rates, a later analysis permuted the HLA or CMV assignments 20 times. In a later analysis, co-occurring TCRs were grouped using DBSCAN, and TCRdist sequence similarity was added for clustering within HLA-allele-positive subsets. Repertoires with fewer than 30,000 or more than 120,000 public chains, plus five repertoires with anomalous nucleotide sharing, were excluded from co-occurrence clustering. In its TCRdb copy, this immuneACCESS table keeps in-frame sequences only and misses some clones. Where compared with another copy, unresolved V genes explain less than half of these, and the others have no known cause. The V and J calls and clone size come from that table; D and trimming were worked out from the DNA. The sample table lists some 130,000 clones, 72% of them with a count of one. The ten largest clones add up to approximately 3.9% of the sample.

The CDR3 numbers 15 residues from cysteine through phenylalanine. Only the CDR3 region is kept as DNA, spanning 45 bases read in frame from base 1. Reading the germline V gene (reference sequence) gives CDR1 LNHNV and CDR2 YYDKDF. V drops 3 bases and J drops 4 bases, leaving 15 bases in between. The TCR originated in a man in his forties or fifties in good health and CMV-seropositive. The specimen was PBMCs. This sequence uses TRBV15 and TRBJ1-2; TRBD1 is possibly the D segment (5 matching bases). The sequence in DNA is TGTGCCACCAGCAGGGGGGGTGGGGCCTCCTATGGCTACACCTTC. It codes for CATSRGGGASYGYTF. Extended through the reference TRBV15 and TRBJ1-2 proteins, this CDR3 yields the full variable domain: DAMVIQNPRYQVTQFGKPVTLSCSQTLNHNVMYWYQQKSSQAPKLLFHYYDKDFNNEADTPDNFQSRRPNTSFCFLDIRSPGLGDTAMYLCATSRGGGASYGYTFGSGTRLTVV.